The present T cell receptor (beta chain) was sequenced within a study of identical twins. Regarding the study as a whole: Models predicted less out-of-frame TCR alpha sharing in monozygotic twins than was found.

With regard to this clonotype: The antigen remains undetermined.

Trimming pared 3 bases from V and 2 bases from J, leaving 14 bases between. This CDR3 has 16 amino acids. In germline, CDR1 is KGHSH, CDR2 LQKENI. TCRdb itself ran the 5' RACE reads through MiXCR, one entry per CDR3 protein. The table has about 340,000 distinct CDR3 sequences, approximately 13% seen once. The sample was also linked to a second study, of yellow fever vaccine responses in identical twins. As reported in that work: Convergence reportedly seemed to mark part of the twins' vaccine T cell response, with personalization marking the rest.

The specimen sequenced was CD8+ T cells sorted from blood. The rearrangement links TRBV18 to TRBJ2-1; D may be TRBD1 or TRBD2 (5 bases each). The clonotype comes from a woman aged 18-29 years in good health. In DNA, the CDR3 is TGTGCCAGCTCACCCCTGGATGGGGGAACCTACAATGAGCAGTTCTTC. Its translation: CASSPLDGGTYNEQFF.